The 2 T cell receptor beta chains presented below share a single source sample, sequenced in a study of immune heterogeneity within non-small cell lung tumors. Template input was genomic DNA from bulk tumor (600 ng per sample). Several biopsies per primary tumor, spaced far apart, were taken during surgery. Newly diagnosed with untreated non-small cell lung cancer, the patients underwent curative surgery. TCR beta CDR3 was amplified by multiplex PCR, first round nine to ten cycles, 32 V and 13 J primers. In TCRdb, the multiplex PCR reads were re-called with MiXCR into one record per CDR3 protein. The sample lists about 2,800 distinct CDR3 sequences, about 49% seen once, with approximately 8.2% in the top ten. The sequenced sample was lung tumor tissue. The origin of the receptors is a woman aged 55 to 70 with non-small cell lung cancer.

This clonotype was counted a few times. The CDR3 here is CASSRPEGLADYEQYF. For the CDR3, the DNA is TGTGCCAGCAGCCGACCTGAAGGACTAGCGGACTACGAGCAGTACTTC. The J gene is TRBJ2-7, the V gene TRBV28, with TRBD2 identical over 10 bases. The CDR3 has 16 amino acids. Germline V gives CDR1 MDHEN, CDR2 SYDVKM. V shed 6 bases and J 3 bases; nucleotides not matched to a gene: 11.

The rearrangement uses TRBV11-3 and TRBJ2-1; a weak D match, TRBD2 (6 bases). CDR1 SGHNT and CDR2 YENEEA come from the germline V gene. V was pared by 0 bases and J by 9 bases, with 9 bases between. The CDR3 is 13 amino acids. CDR3 nucleotides: TGTGCCAGCAGCTTAGATTCCGGGGGTGAGCAGTTCTTC. Protein product: CASSLDSGGEQFF.